The 10 T cell receptor beta chains below come from one sample, sequenced in a study of identical twins. TCRdb re-called the 5' RACE reads through MiXCR, storing one row per CDR3 protein. The table lists roughly 480,000 distinct CDR3 sequences, approximately 25% of them singletons. This sample also belongs to another study, concerning T cells expressing NK-cell markers.

Sequencing was performed on CD4+ T cells sorted from blood. These receptors all come from a woman between 18 and 30 years old in good health.

The V and J genes are TRBV12-3 or TRBV12-4 and TRBJ1-1; D not resolved. The CDR3 covers 14 residues. V gave up 7 bases and J gave up 1 base, with 13 bases separating them. This CDR3 reads CASTLREENTEAFF. In DNA, the CDR3 is TGTGCCAGCACACTTCGTGAGGAGAACACTGAAGCTTTCTTT.

The rearrangement links TRBV30 to TRBJ2-7; TRBD1 might be the D (5 bases). CDR1 and CDR2 (germline): GTSNPN, SVGIG (reference sequence). V lost 5 bases and J 4 bases, leaving 12 bases between the germline ends. The CDR3 contains 12 residues. The CDR3, as DNA: TGTGCCTGGGGGGCGTGGGGATACGAGCAGTACTTC. Translation: CAWGAWGYEQYF.

This clonotype was seen a handful of times. The CDR3 here is CASSQWSSPLHF. The CDR3 DNA sequence: TGTGCCAGCAGCCAATGGTCTTCACCCCTCCACTTT. V is TRBV3-1 and J is TRBJ1-6; no definite D call. Germline V lookup: CDR1 LGHDT, CDR2 YNNKEL (reference sequence). V was pared by 2 bases and J by 9 bases, with 5 bases between. The CDR3 consists of 12 residues.

The chain has TRBV5-5 and TRBJ2-2; D gene uncertain. The V gene lost 4 bases and the J gene lost 3 bases, with 13 bases spanning the gap. From germline, CDR1 is SGHKS and CDR2 YYEKEE (reference sequence). The CDR3 has 15 amino acids. Here the CDR3 reads CASSPARRDTGELFF. The DNA of the CDR3 is TGTGCCAGCAGCCCAGCTCGTCGTGACACCGGGGAGCTGTTTTTT.

The chain recombines TRBV20-1 with TRBJ1-5; possible D gene TRBD1, 6 bases. CDR3 length: 16 residues. Trimming shortened V by 1 base and J by 6 bases, and 19 bases separated the two germline ends. Looked up from germline, CDR1 is DFQATT and CDR2 is SNEGSKA (reference sequence). The CDR3 DNA reads as TGCAGTGCTAGAGGGGGTGGAGGGGGAAGCGGTCAGCCCCAGCATTTT. Amino acids: CSARGGGGGSGQPQHF.

This clonotype was seen more than once but under ten times. CDR3 in DNA: TGTGCCAGCAGGTGGGGCCAGGGGGCCTACGAGCAGTACTTC. Its translation is CASRWGQGAYEQYF. V gene TRBV27 combines with J gene TRBJ2-7; 7 bases fit TRBD1. After removal of 6 bases from V and 2 bases from J, the junction contained 7 bases not matched to a gene. The CDR3 consists of 14 residues. Germline values: CDR1 MNHEY, CDR2 SMNVEV (reference sequence).

This clonotype was seen a handful of times. The gene calls are TRBV29-1 and TRBJ2-1, with 10 bases matching TRBD2. The CDR3 spans 14 residues. Germline-derived CDR1 and CDR2 are SQVTM and ANQGSEA. J was trimmed by 6 bases and V by 6 bases; bases with no gene match: 8. CDR3 region: CSVRISGGRNEQFF. Here the CDR3 DNA reads TGCAGCGTCCGTATTAGCGGGGGGCGCAATGAGCAGTTCTTC.

This clonotype was seen only a few times. The chain carries TRBV29-1 and TRBJ1-1, with D uncertain. The CDR3 runs to 12 residues. Germline CDR1 reads SQVTM; CDR2 reads ANQGSEA. Trimming stripped 7 bases from V and 4 bases from J, with 13 bases between. In DNA form, the CDR3 reads TGCAGCGCCTACGCGCAACCCACTGAAGCTTTCTTT. Residues: CSAYAQPTEAFF.

The rearrangement uses TRBV6-1 and TRBJ2-3, with TRBD2 identical over 10 bases. The germline V gene encodes CDR1 MNHNS and CDR2 SASEGT. This CDR3 spans 14 amino acids. J gave up 5 bases and V 6 bases, and 5 bases lay outside the gene matches. CDR3 nucleotides: TGTGCCAGCAGACTAGCGGGGATGGTAGATACGCAGTATTTT. It translates to CASRLAGMVDTQYF.

The chain employs TRBV6-5 and TRBJ2-3; possible D gene TRBD2, 5 bases. This CDR3 region has 16 residues. From germline, CDR1 is MNHEY and CDR2 SVGAGI. The germline V and J ends were trimmed by 2 bases and 4 bases, with 16 bases remaining between them. CDR3 nucleotide sequence: TGTGCCAGCAGTTACCAGCTAGTATCGGAGGCAGATACGCAGTATTTT. Translating it yields CASSYQLVSEADTQYF.